One sample yielded the 16 T cell receptor beta chains listed below, sequenced in a study of T cells after yellow fever vaccination. Each CDR3 protein gets one entry after TCRdb re-called the 5' RACE reads with MiXCR. Of hundreds of thousands of distinct CDR3 sequences detected, around an eighth appear once; the ten largest clones hold about 16%. The input for sequencing was PBMCs, taken on the day of the yellow fever booster vaccination. These receptors all come from a man younger than 40 who received the YFV17D yellow fever vaccine.

This clonotype turned up a few times. CDR3 residues: CASSPVGGNKHHEYF. DNA of the CDR3: TGTGCCAGCAGTCCAGTTGGGGGAAACAAACACCATGAATATTTT. This chain links TRBV7-9 with TRBJ1-3, with D tentatively TRBD1 (5 bases). The V end lost 6 bases, the J end lost 15 bases, and 27 bases lay between the germline ends. CDR3 length: 15 amino acids. Germline V lookup: CDR1 SEHNR, CDR2 FQNEAQ (reference sequence).

This clonotype was seen at least ten times. The CDR3 here is CAWSGVGYEQYF. In DNA form, the CDR3 reads TGTGCCTGGAGTGGGGTGGGGTACGAGCAGTACTTC. The genes are TRBV30 and TRBJ2-7, with D unclear. CDR1 and CDR2 (germline): GTSNPN, SVGIG (reference sequence). V was cut by 1 base and J by 4 bases, with 8 bases left in between. There are 12 residues in the CDR3.

A single count supports this clonotype. The chain couples TRBV24-1 to TRBJ2-5; D remains ambiguous. This CDR3 spans 13 amino acids. Germline V gives CDR1 KGHDR, CDR2 SFDVKD. The V end lost 1 base, the J end lost 5 bases, and 7 bases lay between the germline ends. This chain's CDR3 is CATSDLDGETQYF. CDR3 DNA: TGTGCCACCAGTGATTTAGACGGGGAGACCCAGTACTTC.

This chain joins TRBV5-1 and TRBJ2-3, with D perhaps being TRBD1 or TRBD2 (5 bases each). The length of the CDR3 is 16 residues. V was cut by 5 bases and J by 0 bases, with 16 bases left in between. Germline V gene data show CDR1 as SGHRS and CDR2 as YFSETQ. Here the CDR3 reads CASRSAWGPSTDTQYF. The CDR3 DNA follows: TGCGCCAGCAGGTCGGCGTGGGGACCGAGCACAGATACGCAGTATTTT.

This clonotype was seen only a few times. This chain joins TRBV4-3 and TRBJ2-1; D ambiguous. Per germline, CDR1 LGHNA and CDR2 YSLEER. The V end was cut by 1 base, the J end by 2 bases, with 12 bases between. This CDR3 has 16 residues. As DNA, the CDR3 is TGCGCCAGCAGCCAAGGAACCCCGAGCGCCTACAATGAGCAGTTCTTC. Translation: CASSQGTPSAYNEQFF.

This clonotype was counted ten times or more. This chain connects TRBV20-1 to TRBJ2-1; 12 bases fit TRBD2. After removal of 3 bases from V and 8 bases from J, the junction contained 8 bases not matched to a gene. The CDR3 covers 15 residues. The V gene's germline CDR1 is DFQATT and CDR2 SNEGSKA (reference sequence). The CDR3 protein is CSARVPSGRGYEQFF. The CDR3 nucleotides read TGCAGTGCTAGGGTCCCTAGCGGGAGGGGCTATGAGCAGTTCTTC.

The gene calls are TRBV7-2 and TRBJ2-3, with D possibly matching TRBD1 (6 bases). From germline, CDR1 is SGHTA and CDR2 FQGNSA. This CDR3 comprises 16 residues. V lost 0 bases and J 1 base, leaving 11 bases between the germline ends. CDR3: CASSLAGWGRTDTQYF. In DNA, the CDR3 is TGTGCCAGCAGCTTAGCTGGGTGGGGGCGCACAGATACGCAGTATTTT. The variable domain in full, completed from reference TRBV7-2 and TRBJ2-3, reads GAGVSQSPSNKVTEKGKDVELRCDPISGHTALYWYRQSLGQGLEFLIYFQGNSAPDKSGLPSDRFSAERTGGSVSTLTIQRTQQEDSAVYLCASSLAGWGRTDTQYFGPGTRLTVL.

The chain has TRBV11-1 and TRBJ1-2; no clear D. The CDR3 loop spans 15 amino acids. From germline, CDR1 is SGHAT and CDR2 FQDESV (reference sequence). Deletions cut 5 bases from V and 0 bases from J, with 13 bases between. This CDR3 reads CASSPGVGSNYGYTF. The CDR3 DNA reads TGTGCCAGCAGCCCAGGAGTAGGTTCTAACTATGGCTACACCTTC.

This clonotype was detected a few times. The V call is TRBV14, the J call TRBJ2-3; D assignment may be TRBD1 or TRBD2 (6 bases each). Trimming pared 3 bases from V and 5 bases from J, leaving 12 bases between. The germline V gene encodes CDR1 SGHDN and CDR2 FVKESK. The CDR3 covers 14 residues. The CDR3 here is CASSHLGGQDTQYF. Written as DNA, the CDR3 is TGTGCCAGCAGCCACCTAGGGGGGCAAGATACGCAGTATTTT. The whole variable domain, remainder taken from reference TRBV14 and TRBJ2-3, is EAGVTQFPSHSVIEKGQTVTLRCDPISGHDNLYWYRRVMGKEIKFLLHFVKESKQDESGMPNNRFLAERTGGTYSTLKVQPAELEDSGVYFCASSHLGGQDTQYFGPGTRLTVL.

V is TRBV12-3 or TRBV12-4 and J is TRBJ2-2; a weak D match, TRBD2 (6 bases). The CDR3 sequence is 13 residues long. V was cut by 2 bases and J by 6 bases, with 7 bases left in between. CDR3 amino acids: CASSLSGAGELFF. The CDR3 DNA reads as TGTGCCAGCAGTTTATCGGGGGCCGGGGAGCTGTTTTTT.

This clonotype was seen more than once but under ten times. CDR3 sequence reads: CASSTQWPANGELFF. CDR3 sequence (DNA): TGCGCCAGCAGCACCCAATGGCCCGCAAACGGGGAGCTGTTTTTT. J is TRBJ2-2 and V is TRBV5-1; D call uncertain. This CDR3 is 15 amino acids long. Germline assignment: CDR1 SGHRS and CDR2 YFSETQ. Between the trimmed V and J ends, which lost 4 bases and 7 bases, there was a span of 17 bases.

This clonotype occurred a few times. This sequence joins TRBV23-1 and TRBJ2-5; D is possibly TRBD1 or TRBD2 (5 bases each). TRBV23-1 is flagged as an ORF with uncertain function. The V gene lost 4 bases and the J gene lost 1 base, with 13 bases spanning the gap. The CDR3 consists of 15 residues. The CDR3 coding sequence is TGCGCCAGCAGTCGTGATTACGGGGCCCAAGAGACCCAGTACTTC. Its translation is CASSRDYGAQETQYF.

This clonotype occurred many times. The chain joins TRBV11-2 to TRBJ2-1; TRBD1 agrees at 10 bases. Germline CDR1 SGHAT, CDR2 FQNNGV. The CDR3 consists of 14 residues. J gave up 12 bases and V 5 bases, and 10 bases lay outside the gene matches. CDR3 loop: CASSPGTGVWVQFF. As DNA, the CDR3 is TGTGCCAGCAGCCCCGGGACAGGGGTCTGGGTGCAGTTCTTC. Complete variable domain (other parts from reference TRBV11-2 and TRBJ2-1): EAGVAQSPRYKIIEKRQSVAFWCNPISGHATLYWYQQILGQGPKLLIQFQNNGVVDDSQLPKDRFSAERLKGVDSTLKIQPAKLEDSAVYLCASSPGTGVWVQFFGPGTRLTVL.

The chain employs TRBV29-1 and TRBJ2-3, with D possibly being TRBD2 (5 bases). CDR1 is SQVTM and CDR2 is ANQGSEA in the germline V gene. V was cut by 0 bases and J by 2 bases, with 12 bases left in between. CDR3 size: 15 residues. Written as DNA, the CDR3 is TGCAGCGTTGAAGAATTAGGACTTACCACAGATACGCAGTATTTT. Encoded protein: CSVEELGLTTDTQYF.

This clonotype was seen a handful of times. DNA for the CDR3: TGCGCCAGCAGCCAAGACTTGGGGAACATTCAGTACTTC. Amino acid sequence: CASSQDLGNIQYF. The chain is built from TRBV4-3 and TRBJ2-4; D gene unclear. Germline V CDR1 and CDR2: LGHNA, YSLEER. The CDR3 length is 13 residues. Trimming stripped 0 bases from V and 7 bases from J, with 7 bases between.

The chain has TRBV5-1 and TRBJ2-2; the match to TRBD1 covers 11 bases. The J segment lost 7 bases and the V segment lost 4 bases, leaving 9 bases of the junction unmatched. The CDR3 covers 16 residues. The germline gives CDR1 SGHRS, CDR2 YFSETQ. The CDR3 reads CASSLWGQGVDGELFF. CDR3 DNA sequence: TGCGCCAGCAGCCTGTGGGGACAGGGGGTCGACGGGGAGCTGTTTTTT.